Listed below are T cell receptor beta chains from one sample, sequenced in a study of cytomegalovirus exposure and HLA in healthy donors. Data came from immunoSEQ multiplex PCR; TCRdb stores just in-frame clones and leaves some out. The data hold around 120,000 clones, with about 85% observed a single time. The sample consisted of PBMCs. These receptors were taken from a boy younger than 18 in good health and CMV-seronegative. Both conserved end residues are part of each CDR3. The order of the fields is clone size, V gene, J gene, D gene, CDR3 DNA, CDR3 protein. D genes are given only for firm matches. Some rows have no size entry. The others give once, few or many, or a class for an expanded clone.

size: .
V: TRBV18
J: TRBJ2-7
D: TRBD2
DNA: TGTGCCAGCTCACCCGGGACTAAAGTCTACGAGCAGTACTTC
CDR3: CASSPGTKVYEQYF

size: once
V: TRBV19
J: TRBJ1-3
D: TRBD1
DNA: TGTGCCAGTAGTATGGGACAGGGGACGAGCTACTCTGGAAACACCATATATTTT
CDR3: CASSMGQGTSYSGNTIYF

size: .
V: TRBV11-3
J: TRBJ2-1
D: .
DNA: TGTGCCAGCAGCCGCTCCAACATCGGGCGCCTAGGGGTCCACAATGAGCAGTTCTTC
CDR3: CASSRSNIGRLGVHNEQFF

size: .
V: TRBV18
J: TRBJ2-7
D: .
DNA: TGTGCCAGCTCACCTGCAACGAACAGGGTAGACGAGCAGTACTTC
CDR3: CASSPATNRVDEQYF

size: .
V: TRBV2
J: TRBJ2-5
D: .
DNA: TGTGCCAGCACAAGGTGGGGGGTGGAAGAGACCCAGTACTTC
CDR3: CASTRWGVEETQYF

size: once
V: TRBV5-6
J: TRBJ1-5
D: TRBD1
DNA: TGTGCCAGCAGCTCCGGACCGGGACAGGGGGCGCAGGAACAGCCCCAGCATTTT
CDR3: CASSSGPGQGAQEQPQHF

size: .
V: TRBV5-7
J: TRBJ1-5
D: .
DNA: TGTGCCAGCAGCCCACTATGTAGCAATCAGCCCCAGCATTTT
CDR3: CASSPLCSNQPQHF

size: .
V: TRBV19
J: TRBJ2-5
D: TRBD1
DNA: TGTGCCAGTAGTATAGGTGGGACAGGGGGCGGTGGTTCCACAGAGACCCAGTACTTC
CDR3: CASSIGGTGGGGSTETQYF

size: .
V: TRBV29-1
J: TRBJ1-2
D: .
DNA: TGCAGCGTTGATGGGCCCTATGGCTACACCTTC
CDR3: CSVDGPYGYTF

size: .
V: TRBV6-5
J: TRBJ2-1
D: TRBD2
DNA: TGTGCCAGGGTAGCTAGGACTAGCGTATACAATGAGCAGTTCTTC
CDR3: CARVARTSVYNEQFF

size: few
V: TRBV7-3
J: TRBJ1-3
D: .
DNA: TGTGCCAGCAGCTTTGACAGAGGAAACACCATATATTTT
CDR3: CASSFDRGNTIYF

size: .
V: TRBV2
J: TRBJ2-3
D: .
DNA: TGTGCCAGCAGTGTCGGCGGTCCGGCAGTCCCCACAGATACGCAGTATTTT
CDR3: CASSVGGPAVPTDTQYF

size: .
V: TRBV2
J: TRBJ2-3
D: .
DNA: TGTGCCAGCAGTGAAGGTGCGGGCGGGATTGTAGATACGCAGTATTTT
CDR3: CASSEGAGGIVDTQYF

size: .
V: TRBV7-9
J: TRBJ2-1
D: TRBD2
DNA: TGTGCCAGCAGCTTGAGTAGCGGGGGGGTGCACAATGAGCAGTTCTTC
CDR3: CASSLSSGGVHNEQFF

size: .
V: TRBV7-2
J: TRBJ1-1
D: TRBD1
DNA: TGTGCCAGCAGCCCCGGGACAGTCAGTGAAGCTTTCTTT
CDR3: CASSPGTVSEAFF

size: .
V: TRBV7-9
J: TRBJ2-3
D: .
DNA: TGTGCCAGCAGCTTAGCTGGGGGGGATACGCAGTATTTT
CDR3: CASSLAGGDTQYF

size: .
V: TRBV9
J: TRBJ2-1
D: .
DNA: TGTGCCAGCAGCCCTCCTTTTACGGGGAGCAATGAGCAGTTCTTC
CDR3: CASSPPFTGSNEQFF

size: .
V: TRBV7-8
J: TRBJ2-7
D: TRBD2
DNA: TGTGCCAGCAGCCACCGGGGGGGCTTGTCCTACGAGCAGTACTTC
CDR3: CASSHRGGLSYEQYF

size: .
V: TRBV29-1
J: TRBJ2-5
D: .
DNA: TGCAGCGTCGCCCTTGAGAACCCGGAGACCCAGTACTTC
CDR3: CSVALENPETQYF

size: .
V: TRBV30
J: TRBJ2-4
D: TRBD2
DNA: TGTGCCTGGAGTTCGGGGGAGGGCCTGAACATTCAGTACTTC
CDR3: CAWSSGEGLNIQYF

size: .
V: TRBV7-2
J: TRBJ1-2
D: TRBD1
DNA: TGTGCCAGCAACCCCGGGACAGGGGGTGGCTACACCTTC
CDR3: CASNPGTGGGYTF

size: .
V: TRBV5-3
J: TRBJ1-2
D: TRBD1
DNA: TGTGCCAGAAGCTTCTATACTACCGGGACAGGGGCCTATGGCTACACCTTC
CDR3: CARSFYTTGTGAYGYTF

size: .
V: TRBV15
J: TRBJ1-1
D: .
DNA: TGTGCCACCAGCAGCGGTTGGGGGGTAGGGAACACTGAAGCTTTCTTT
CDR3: CATSSGWGVGNTEAFF

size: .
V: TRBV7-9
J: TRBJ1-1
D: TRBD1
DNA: TGTGCCAGCAGCTCTCACAGGGGCAGGAACACTGAAGCTTTCTTT
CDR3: CASSSHRGRNTEAFF

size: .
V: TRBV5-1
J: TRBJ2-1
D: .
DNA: TGCGCCAGCAGCTTGGATGGCAGGGCGGGGTACAATGAGCAGTTCTTC
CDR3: CASSLDGRAGYNEQFF

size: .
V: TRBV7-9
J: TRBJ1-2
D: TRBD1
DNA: TGTGCCAGCAGCCAAGGACAGGGGGCGAATGGCTACACCTTC
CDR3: CASSQGQGANGYTF

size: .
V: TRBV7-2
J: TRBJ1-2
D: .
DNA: TGTGCCAGCAGCCAAGAGTTAGCGGCTAACTATGGCTACACCTTC
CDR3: CASSQELAANYGYTF

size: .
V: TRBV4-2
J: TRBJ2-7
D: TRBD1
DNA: TGTGCCAGCAGCCAAGTGGCAGGGGGCTCCTACGAGCAGTACTTC
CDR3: CASSQVAGGSYEQYF

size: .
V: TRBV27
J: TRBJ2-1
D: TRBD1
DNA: TGTGCCAGCAGTTTTTCGACAGGGGCTAGCTCCTACAATGAGCAGTTCTTC
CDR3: CASSFSTGASSYNEQFF

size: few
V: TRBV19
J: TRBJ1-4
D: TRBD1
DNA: TGTGCCAGTAGTATCGGACAGGGCCGGGAAAAACTGTTTTTT
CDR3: CASSIGQGREKLFF

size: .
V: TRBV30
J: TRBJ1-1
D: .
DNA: TGTGCCTGGGGGCAGCCGATGAACACTGAAGCTTTCTTT
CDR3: CAWGQPMNTEAFF

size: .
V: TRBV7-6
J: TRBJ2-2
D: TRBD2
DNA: TGTGCCAGCAGCTTAGCGAGGACTAGCGGGAGGAACGGGGAGCTGTTTTTT
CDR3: CASSLARTSGRNGELFF

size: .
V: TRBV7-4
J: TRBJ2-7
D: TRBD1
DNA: TGTGCCAGCAGCGTACCGGGACAGAGCTCCTACGAGCAGTACTTC
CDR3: CASSVPGQSSYEQYF

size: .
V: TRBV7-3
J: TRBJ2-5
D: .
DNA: TGTGCCAGCAGCCCTGACAGGTACCAAGAGACCCAGTACTTC
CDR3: CASSPDRYQETQYF

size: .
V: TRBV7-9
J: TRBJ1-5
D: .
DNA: TGTGCCAGCAGCTTAACGGGATCCAATCAGCCCCAGCATTTT
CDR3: CASSLTGSNQPQHF

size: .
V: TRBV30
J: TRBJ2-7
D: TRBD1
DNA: TGTGCCTGGACCAGGGACAGCTCCTACGAGCAGTACTTC
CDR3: CAWTRDSSYEQYF

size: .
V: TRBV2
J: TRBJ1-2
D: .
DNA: TGTGCCAGCAGTGAGGGCAGGGGTCTGGGCTACACCTTC
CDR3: CASSEGRGLGYTF

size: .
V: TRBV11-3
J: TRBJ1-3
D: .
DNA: TGTGCCAGCAGCTTACCGGAGGGCATATATTTT
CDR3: CASSLPEGIYF

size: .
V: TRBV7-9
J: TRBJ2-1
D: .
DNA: TGTGCCAGCAGCTTAAGACCGGGACTGACGAACAATGAGCAGTTCTTC
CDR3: CASSLRPGLTNNEQFF

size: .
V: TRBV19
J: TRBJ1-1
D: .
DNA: TGTGCCAGTAGTCTCTCGACAGGTATATTGGACACTGAAGCTTTCTTT
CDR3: CASSLSTGILDTEAFF

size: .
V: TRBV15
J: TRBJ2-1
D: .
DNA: TGTGCCACCAGCAGAGATCGAACTAGTATGGAGTTCTTC
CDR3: CATSRDRTSMEFF

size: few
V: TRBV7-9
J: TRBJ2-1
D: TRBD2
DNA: TGTGCCAGCAGCCCAAAACTCCCGGGACTAGCGGGAGTCCGTGAGCAGTTCTTC
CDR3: CASSPKLPGLAGVREQFF

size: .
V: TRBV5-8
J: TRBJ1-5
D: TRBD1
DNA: TGTGCCAGCAGTTCCAGGACAGGGAATCAGCCCCAGCATTTT
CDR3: CASSSRTGNQPQHF

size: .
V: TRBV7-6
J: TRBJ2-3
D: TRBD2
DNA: TGTGCCAGCAGCTTCCTCGGGACTAGTCATAGGAATACGCAGTATTTT
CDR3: CASSFLGTSHRNTQYF

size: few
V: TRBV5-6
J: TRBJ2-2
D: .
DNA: TGTGCCAGCACCCACCCAGCGTCCGGGGAGCTGTTTTTT
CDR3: CASTHPASGELFF

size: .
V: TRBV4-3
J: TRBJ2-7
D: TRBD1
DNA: TGCGCCAGCAGCCGCCGGGACAGGGGCTCCTACGAGCAGTACTTC
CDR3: CASSRRDRGSYEQYF

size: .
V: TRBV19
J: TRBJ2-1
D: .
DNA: TGTGCCAGTAGTACCACAGGGTCCTACAATGAGCAGTTCTTC
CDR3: CASSTTGSYNEQFF

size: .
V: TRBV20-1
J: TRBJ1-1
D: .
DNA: TGCAGTGCAAGAAGAACGGGGGCTTTCTTT
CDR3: CSARRTGAFF

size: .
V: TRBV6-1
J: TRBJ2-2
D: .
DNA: TGTGCCACACCCGGGACAACAGAGGCCGGGGAGCTGTTTTTT
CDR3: CATPGTTEAGELFF

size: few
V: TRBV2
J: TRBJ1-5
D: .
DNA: TGTGCCAGCAGTGAGCGGGGGGCGCGGAATCAGCCCCAGCATTTT
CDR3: CASSERGARNQPQHF

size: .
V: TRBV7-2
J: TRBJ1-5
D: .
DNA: TGTGCCAGCAGCTTAACATATAGCAATCAGCCCCAGCATTTT
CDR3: CASSLTYSNQPQHF

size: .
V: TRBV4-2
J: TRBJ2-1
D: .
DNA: TGTGCCAGCAGCCGAACGATAGAACTAATGGGGCATGAGCAGTTCTTC
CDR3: CASSRTIELMGHEQFF

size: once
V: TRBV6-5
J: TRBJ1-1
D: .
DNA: TGTGCCAGCAGTTCTTACGGAGAAGTGAACACTGAAGCTTTCTTT
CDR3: CASSSYGEVNTEAFF